This is a list of T cell receptor beta chains from one sample in a study of cytomegalovirus exposure and HLA in healthy donors. The table came from immunoSEQ multiplex PCR; TCRdb's copy has only in-frame clones and leaves some out. This table has 200,000 to 250,000 clones, around 83% appearing once. The sequencing input was PBMCs. These receptors originate from a woman aged 40 to 50 in good health and CMV-seronegative. CDR3s leave out the opening cysteine and the closing phenylalanine or tryptophan. Rows give clone size only sometimes, using once, few, many, or a class for an expanded clone.

>.|TRBV27|TRBJ2-2
ASSTYRGTGELF
>.|TRBV9|TRBJ2-2
ASSPREGGTGELF
>.|TRBV10-2|TRBJ2-1
ASSESVSPEPSGRVQF
>.|TRBV30|TRBJ1-5
AFRVPTGAGQPQH
>.|TRBV4-2|TRBJ2-5
ASSQVQRGGPQETQY
>.|TRBV10-3|TRBJ2-2
AISDMRLIMNTGELF
>.|TRBV30|TRBJ2-7
AWNVPGLVFYEQY
>few|TRBV7-2|TRBJ2-7
ASSGSSYEQY
>.|TRBV6-5|TRBJ1-1
ASSYRVYTEAF
>.|TRBV11-2|TRBJ2-1
ASSLDRGGYNEQF
>.|TRBV7-2|TRBJ2-5
ASSRGGGAETQY
>.|TRBV7-2|TRBJ2-7
ASSVLFGQGSYEQY
>.|TRBV6-5|TRBJ2-3
ASSGLAGGGDTQY
>few|TRBV27|TRBJ2-7
ASSLRLASPYEQY
>.|TRBV7-3|TRBJ2-3
ASSFGTGTDTQY
>once|TRBV4-2|TRBJ1-5
ASSPKTGNNQPQH
>.|TRBV10-3|TRBJ2-4
AISERAARFIPNIQY
>.|TRBV7-7|TRBJ2-5
ASSPLAGAYQETQY
>.|TRBV5-1|TRBJ2-7
ASSGEASYEQY
>.|TRBV19|TRBJ1-5
ASSNGGAFSGQPQH
>.|TRBV9|TRBJ1-1
ASSVERGLNTEAF
>.|TRBV30|TRBJ2-1
AWSGTSGSAVEQF
>.|TRBV6-1|TRBJ2-2
ATSRDRSSTGELF
>.|TRBV11-2|TRBJ2-7
ASNIGSPYEQY
>.|TRBV6-6|.
ASRRPGGYEQY
>.|TRBV10-1|TRBJ2-7
ANTLVRDRVFYEQY
>once|TRBV30|TRBJ1-1
AREGEVNTEAF
>once|TRBV7-3|TRBJ2-1
ASSQSGQYNEQF
>.|TRBV28|TRBJ1-4
ASTGRTTNEKLF
>once|TRBV5-4|TRBJ2-3
ASSLAQGFPEDQY
>.|TRBV7-7|TRBJ2-7
ASVPKRKAPLRYEQY
>.|TRBV6-5|TRBJ2-1
ASSYSGLDANEQF
>.|TRBV19|TRBJ2-5
ASSRAGPWETQY
>.|TRBV19|TRBJ2-7
ASTPAGGGGSYEQY
>.|TRBV11-2|TRBJ2-7
ASSPIAGAYEQY
>.|TRBV6-4|TRBJ2-1
ASSPAGGQNEQF
>.|TRBV4-1|TRBJ2-5
ASSQASGTYQETQY
>.|TRBV29-1|TRBJ2-5
SVLGLAGAGDETQY
>.|TRBV27|TRBJ1-1
ASSIRLNTEAF
>.|TRBV6-6|TRBJ2-1
ASRVTSGYNEQF
>.|TRBV9|TRBJ2-7
ASSVDRGGYEQY
>.|TRBV7-3|TRBJ1-1
ASSLRADTEAF
>.|TRBV7-9|TRBJ1-2
ASSFPDRSNYGYT
>.|TRBV19|TRBJ1-5
ASSRQGGWNQPQH
>.|TRBV5-4|TRBJ2-5
ASSRDGGRTGETQY
>.|TRBV5-1|TRBJ1-2
ASSFQGGIYGYT
>.|TRBV5-4|TRBJ2-7
ASSVSGGYHEQY
>.|TRBV5-1|TRBJ1-5
ASSHGAGDQPQH
>few|TRBV5-1|.
ASSPGLAEDEQY
>.|TRBV11-3|TRBJ2-5
ASSAGSRETQY
>.|TRBV7-2|TRBJ2-1
ASSLWREGNYNEQF
>.|TRBV2|TRBJ1-2
ASSFGVDGSYSERGYT